The 21 T cell receptor beta chains listed next were all sequenced from one sample in a study of blood T cell repertoires in COVID-19. Generated by immunoSEQ multiplex PCR, the TCRdb table keeps only in-frame clones and is missing some. The sample has fewer than 130,000 clones; roughly nine tenths are singletons. Source material: peripheral blood. These receptors came from a human donor in a cohort sampled during active COVID-19.

The chain links TRBV5-1 to TRBJ2-2; D ambiguous. The V gene lost 0 bases and the J gene lost 7 bases, with 10 bases spanning the gap. This CDR3 has 14 amino acids. Germline V gene data show CDR1 as SGHRS and CDR2 as YFSETQ. The DNA for the CDR3 is TGCGCCAGCAGCTTGGGACACGAAGTCGGGGAGCTGTTTTTT. Its protein product is CASSLGHEVGELFF.

Here the CDR3 DNA reads TGCAGCGCCCGGGACAGGGGGCTTTCGAACACTGAAGCTTTCTTT. Protein: CSARDRGLSNTEAFF. The chain employs TRBV29-1 and TRBJ1-1; 12 positions agree with TRBD1. From germline, CDR1 is SQVTM and CDR2 ANQGSEA. V lost 7 bases, J lost 1 base, and 7 bases stayed unmatched. The CDR3 is 15 amino acids.

This clone was counted only a few times. The rearrangement joins TRBV3-1 (or the pseudogene TRBV3-2) to TRBJ1-3; TRBD1 matches at 10 bases. The CDR3 has 15 amino acids. The junction had 3 bases not matched to a gene; V was cut back by 5 bases and J by 2 bases. Germline CDR1 LGHDT, CDR2 YNNKEL (reference sequence). The CDR3 coding sequence is TGTGCCAGCAGCTGGGGACAGGGGACTGGAAACACCATATATTTT. Amino acids: CASSWGQGTGNTIYF.

This clone was observed a single time. The chain joins TRBV2 to TRBJ2-2; 8 bases are shared with TRBD2. CDR3 length equals 15 residues. Germline V gene lookup returns CDR1 SNHLY and CDR2 FYNNEI. The V gene end was trimmed by 5 bases and the J gene end by 2 bases; junction bases not matched to a gene: 4. The DNA of the CDR3 is TGTGCCAGCAGTCGTAGCGGGACTAACACCGGGGAGCTGTTTTTT. The encoded protein is CASSRSGTNTGELFF.

This chain joins TRBV18 and TRBJ2-1; 7 bases fit TRBD1. The germline CDR1 and CDR2 sequences are KGHSH and LQKENI. CDR3 length equals 13 residues. J gave up 6 bases and V 3 bases, and 2 bases lay outside the gene matches. The CDR3 DNA sequence: TGTGCCAGCTCACCGAACAGGGGCAATGAGCAGTTCTTC. The encoded protein is CASSPNRGNEQFF.

Note on this clone: Other DNA sequences from this sample encode an identical CDR3 as well. The chain carries TRBV3-1 (or the pseudogene TRBV3-2) and TRBJ2-2, with a weak D call TRBD1 (6 bases). The CDR3 length is 15 residues. Germline CDR1 is LGHDT and CDR2 is YNNKEL (reference sequence). The germline V and J ends were trimmed by 1 base and 2 bases, with 8 bases remaining between them. The CDR3 sequence is CASSQGTANTGELFF. The CDR3 coding sequence is TGTGCCAGCAGCCAAGGGACAGCCAACACCGGGGAGCTGTTTTTT.

J is TRBJ2-5 and V is TRBV10-3; D may be TRBD2 (7 bases). V lost 0 bases and J lost 3, with 11 bases in between. The CDR3 length is 15 residues. CDR1 ENHRY and CDR2 SYGVKD come from the germline V gene. CDR3 region: CAISESRGREETQYF. In DNA form, the CDR3 reads TGTGCCATCAGTGAGTCGCGGGGGCGAGAAGAGACCCAGTACTTC.

The chain has TRBV19 and TRBJ2-1; 7 positions match TRBD1. V shed 7 bases and J 3 bases; nucleotides not matched to a gene: 9. From germline, CDR1 is LNHDA and CDR2 SQIVND (reference sequence). The length of the CDR3 is 15 residues. The CDR3 nucleotides are TGTGCCAGTACCCTCCCCGGGACAGACTACAATGAGCAGTTCTTC. Encoded protein: CASTLPGTDYNEQFF.

This clone showed up just a few times. The J gene is TRBJ1-5, the V gene TRBV27; 8 nucleotides match TRBD1. Germline CDR1 reads MNHEY; CDR2 reads SMNVEV (reference sequence). The CDR3 spans 15 residues. After removal of 5 bases from V and 1 base from J, the junction contained 4 bases not matched to a gene. The CDR3 sequence: CASSPRGRSNQPQHF. The CDR3, as DNA: TGTGCCAGCAGTCCCAGGGGGCGAAGCAATCAGCCCCAGCATTTT.

The V call is TRBV2, the J call TRBJ1-6, with 9 bases that match TRBD1. The V gene's germline CDR1 is SNHLY and CDR2 FYNNEI. Germline trimming cut 5 bases from V and 5 bases from J; bases unmatched to any gene: 4. This CDR3 is built from 15 residues. The CDR3 DNA follows: TGTGCCAGCAGTCGAAGGACAGGGGATAATTCACCCCTCCACTTT. It encodes CASSRRTGDNSPLHF. Variable domain in full (rest from reference TRBV2 and TRBJ1-6): EPEVTQTPSHQVTQMGQEVILRCVPISNHLYFYWYRQILGQKVEFLVSFYNNEISEKSEIFDDQFSVERPDGSNFTLKIRSTKLEDSAMYFCASSRRTGDNSPLHFGNGTRLTVT.

The V gene is TRBV11-2, the J gene TRBJ2-7; 8 nucleotides agree with TRBD2. The CDR3 has 13 residues. Germline values: CDR1 SGHAT, CDR2 FQNNGV. The CDR3 is CAVTRGLDYEQYF. The CDR3 region has the DNA TGTGCGGTGACGAGGGGACTAGACTACGAGCAGTACTTC.

The gene calls are TRBV29-1 and TRBJ2-3, with D unclear. The germline CDR1 and CDR2 sequences are SQVTM and ANQGSEA. V lost 3 bases and J 2 bases, leaving 18 bases between the germline ends. The CDR3 runs 16 residues. The CDR3 protein is CSVEISTRSNTDTQYF. In DNA, the CDR3 is TGCAGCGTTGAGATCTCCACACGAAGTAACACAGATACGCAGTATTTT.

The V call is TRBV7-9, the J call TRBJ1-4; 9 nucleotides agree with TRBD1. The CDR3 is 15 residues long. Losses at the gene ends were 1 base for V and 4 bases for J; bases not matched to a gene: 1. CDR1 is SEHNR and CDR2 is FQNEAQ in the germline V gene (reference sequence). The chain's CDR3 is CASSLGDRDNEKLFF. The CDR3 DNA reads as TGTGCCAGCAGCTTAGGGGACAGGGATAATGAAAAACTGTTTTTT.

In its sample, this clone ranks as medium-sized. V usage is TRBV28 and J usage is TRBJ1-5; D is perhaps TRBD1 (5 bases). Germline CDR1 reads MDHEN; CDR2 reads SYDVKM. This CDR3 has 15 amino acids. Trimming removed 7 bases from V and 0 bases from J, with 13 bases in between. The CDR3 here is CASNPQGYSNQPQHF. The CDR3 coding sequence is TGTGCCAGCAATCCTCAGGGCTATAGCAATCAGCCCCAGCATTTT.

The chain is built from TRBV6-6 and TRBJ2-1, with D possibly TRBD1 on 6 matching bases. Germline assignment: CDR1 MNHNY and CDR2 SVGAGI (reference sequence). The V gene lost 5 bases and the J gene lost 10 bases, with 21 bases spanning the gap. The CDR3 contains 15 residues. The CDR3 reads CASSDLGTTNGEQFF. The DNA of the CDR3 is TGTGCCAGCAGTGACCTCGGGACAACCAACGGGGAGCAGTTCTTC.

The V gene is TRBV5-5, the J gene TRBJ1-2; TRBD1 might be the D (5 bases). The V gene's germline CDR1 is SGHKS and CDR2 YYEKEE (reference sequence). Trimming took off 4 bases at V and 4 bases at J, with 11 bases between the two ends. This CDR3 has 13 residues. DNA of the CDR3: TGTGCCAGCAGCCGGAGGGGAGGCTATGGCTACACCTTC. Translating gives CASSRRGGYGYTF.

The rearrangement joins TRBV9 to TRBJ2-1, with 7 bases that match TRBD1. The CDR3 runs 15 residues. The ends lost 4 bases at V and 5 bases at J; junction bases unmatched: 9. From germline, CDR1 is SGDLS and CDR2 YYNGEE. CDR3 residues: CASSPDRVKNNEQFF. CDR3 bases: TGTGCCAGCAGCCCCGACAGGGTAAAGAACAATGAGCAGTTCTTC. Full variable domain (missing parts from reference TRBV9 and TRBJ2-1): DSGVTQTPKHLITATGQRVTLRCSPRSGDLSVYWYQQSLDQGLQFLIQYYNGEERAKGNILERFSAQQFPDLHSELNLSSLELGDSALYFCASSPDRVKNNEQFFGPGTRLTVL.

This CDR3 is CASSLSQGIHEQYF. CDR3 coding DNA: TGTGCCAGCAGTTTATCACAGGGTATCCACGAGCAGTACTTC. The chain recombines TRBV28 with TRBJ2-7, with a possible D match to TRBD1 (6 bases). Germline loops: CDR1 MDHEN, CDR2 SYDVKM. V was trimmed by 1 base and J by 5 bases, leaving 12 bases between them. This CDR3 comprises 14 residues. The full variable domain, its missing parts supplied by reference TRBV28 and TRBJ2-7, is DVKVTQSSRYLVKRTGEKVFLECVQDMDHENMFWYRQDPGLGLRLIYFSYDVKMKEKGDIPEGYSVSREKKERFSLILESASTNQTSMYLCASSLSQGIHEQYFGPGTRLTVT.

The chain joins TRBV5-1 to TRBJ2-5; 9 nucleotides line up with TRBD2. With V trimmed by 0 bases and J by 2 bases, 5 bases remained unmatched. The CDR3 runs 16 residues. Germline assignment: CDR1 SGHRS and CDR2 YFSETQ. CDR3: CASSLGPSGKQETQYF. In nucleotides, the CDR3 is TGCGCCAGCAGCTTGGGCCCTAGCGGGAAACAAGAGACCCAGTACTTC.

This chain connects TRBV6-6 to TRBJ1-1, with a possible D match to TRBD1 (6 bases). Germline V gene data show CDR1 as MNHNY and CDR2 as SVGAGI (reference sequence). V gave up 8 bases and J gave up 0 bases, with 10 bases separating them. The CDR3 length is 13 residues. The chain's CDR3 is CASWGRLNTEAFF. For the CDR3, the DNA is TGTGCCAGCTGGGGGCGGCTGAACACTGAAGCTTTCTTT.

This chain connects TRBV28 to TRBJ1-2; possible D gene TRBD1, 5 bases. The V gene lost 5 bases and the J gene lost 4 bases, with 14 bases spanning the gap. The CDR3 is 14 amino acids. CDR1 is MDHEN, CDR2 SYDVKM, per germline. The CDR3 DNA reads TGTGCCAGCAGTGCTGGAGACAGCTTCTATGGCTACACCTTC. It specifies CASSAGDSFYGYTF.